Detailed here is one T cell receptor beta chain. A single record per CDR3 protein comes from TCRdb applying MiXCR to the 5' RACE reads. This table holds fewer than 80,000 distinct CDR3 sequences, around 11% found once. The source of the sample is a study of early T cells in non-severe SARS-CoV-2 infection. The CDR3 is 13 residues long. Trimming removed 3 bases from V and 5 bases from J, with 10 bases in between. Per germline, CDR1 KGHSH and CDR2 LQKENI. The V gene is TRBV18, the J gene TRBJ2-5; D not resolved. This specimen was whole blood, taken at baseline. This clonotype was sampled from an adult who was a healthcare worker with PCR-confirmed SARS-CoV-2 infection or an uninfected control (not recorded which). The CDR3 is CASSPDTAETQYF. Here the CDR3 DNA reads TGTGCCAGCTCACCCGACACGGCTGAGACCCAGTACTTC.